This entry lists 29 T cell receptor beta chains sequenced from one sample in a study of immune evolution from preneoplasia to lung adenocarcinoma. Only in-frame clones appear in the TCRdb table, and some are missing; sequencing was by immunoSEQ multiplex PCR. The sample records fewer than 7,000 clones, roughly 76% being singletons. The sample consisted of FFPE minimally invasive lung adenocarcinoma tissue. The receptors derive from a person between 65 and 80 years old with lung adenocarcinoma.

The chain links TRBV30 to TRBJ2-3; D remains ambiguous. The CDR3 runs 12 residues. The ends were cut back, 3 bases at V and 7 bases at J, with 11 bases in the middle. Germline lookup yields CDR1 GTSNPN and CDR2 SVGIG (reference sequence). CDR3 coding DNA: TGTGCCTGGAGGGGTACAGCGAATACGCAGTATTTT. This encodes CAWRGTANTQYF. The complete variable domain, with remaining parts taken from reference TRBV30 and TRBJ2-3, reads SQTIHQWPATLVQPVGSPLSLECTVEGTSNPNLYWYRQAAGRGLQLLFYSVGIGQISSEVPQNLSASRPQDRQFILSSKKLLLSDSGFYLCAWRGTANTQYFGPGTRLTVL.

This sequence joins TRBV28 and TRBJ1-5; no definite D call. Germline lookup yields CDR1 MDHEN and CDR2 SYDVKM. Trimming left V 4 bases short and J 4 bases short, with 5 bases between. CDR3 size: 12 residues. The CDR3 DNA reads as TGTGCCAGCAGTTCTCTGAATCAGCCCCAGCATTTT. This sequence encodes CASSSLNQPQHF.

The rearrangement links TRBV10-3 to TRBJ1-2; maybe TRBD1 (5 bases). Germline V lookup: CDR1 ENHRY, CDR2 SYGVKD. This CDR3 is built from 12 residues. The V and J ends lost 6 bases and 6 bases respectively, with 11 bases between them. CDR3 sequence reads: CAIRTGTDGYTF. The CDR3 nucleotides read TGTGCCATCAGGACCGGGACGGATGGCTACACCTTC.

This clone was found once. The chain is built from TRBV6-6 and TRBJ1-1; D gene unclear. The CDR3 is 16 amino acids. Trimming stripped 0 bases from V and 3 bases from J, with 14 bases between. Germline assignment: CDR1 MNHNY and CDR2 SVGAGI (reference sequence). The CDR3 DNA sequence: TGTGCCAGCAGTTACTCGATGGTGGGAAGGGACACTGAAGCTTTCTTT. The encoded protein is CASSYSMVGRDTEAFF.

The chain joins TRBV2 to TRBJ2-1, with 7 bases matching TRBD1. The CDR3 length is 14 residues. Germline trimming cut 2 bases from V and 2 bases from J; bases unmatched to any gene: 0. Germline V gene data show CDR1 as SNHLY and CDR2 as FYNNEI. The CDR3 sequence: CASSERGPYNEQFF. The DNA of the CDR3 is TGTGCCAGCAGTGAAAGGGGGCCCTACAATGAGCAGTTCTTC.

This clone has just one count. The genes are TRBV2 and TRBJ2-1; D may be TRBD1 (6 bases). The CDR3 totals 15 residues. Trimming removed 6 bases at V and 1 base at J, with 13 bases between. Germline V gives CDR1 SNHLY, CDR2 FYNNEI. The CDR3 bases are TGTGCCAGCAGGTCGCGCACAGGGTCCTACAATGAGCAGTTCTTC. It translates to CASRSRTGSYNEQFF.

The chain is built from TRBV2 and TRBJ1-2; D call uncertain. The germline V gene encodes CDR1 SNHLY and CDR2 FYNNEI. The CDR3 is 13 residues long. The V gene lost 7 bases and the J gene lost 4 bases, with 13 bases spanning the gap. The CDR3 nucleotides read TGTGCCAGCACCCTGGACGGCAGCTATGGCTACACCTTC. This sequence encodes CASTLDGSYGYTF.

This chain uses TRBV5-1 with TRBJ2-2, with 7 bases identical to TRBD1. V lost 2 bases to trimming and J lost 7 bases; unmatched junction nucleotides: 14. The germline V gene has CDR1 SGHRS and CDR2 YFSETQ. The CDR3 runs 17 residues. The CDR3 protein is CASSFETGPFGGGELFF. The CDR3 DNA reads as TGCGCCAGCAGCTTTGAGACAGGGCCCTTTGGGGGCGGGGAGCTGTTTTTT.

This sequence joins TRBV19 and TRBJ2-1, with 10 bases identical to TRBD2. This CDR3 region has 15 residues. Looked up from germline, CDR1 is LNHDA and CDR2 is SQIVND (reference sequence). With 1 base clipped from V and 8 bases from J, the junction kept 5 bases outside the gene matches. DNA of the CDR3: TGTGCCAGTAGTATAGCCGGGACTAGCGAACATGAGCAGTTCTTC. It yields the protein CASSIAGTSEHEQFF.

The chain recombines TRBV2 with TRBJ1-5; 10 bases match TRBD1. The V gene end was trimmed by 8 bases and the J gene end by 7 bases; junction bases not matched to a gene: 11. This CDR3 region has 15 residues. Germline-derived CDR1 and CDR2 are SNHLY and FYNNEI. CDR3: CASWAGTGDLQPQHF. CDR3 nucleotides: TGTGCCAGCTGGGCCGGGACAGGGGATTTACAGCCCCAGCATTTT.

The rearrangement joins TRBV5-4 to TRBJ1-2; possible D gene TRBD1, 6 bases. Germline V lookup: CDR1 SGHNT, CDR2 YYREEE (reference sequence). CDR3 length equals 14 residues. Trimming shortened V by 3 bases and J by 5 bases, and 14 bases separated the two germline ends. CDR3 in DNA: TGTGCCAGCAGCTCTAGGACAGAGGGTTATGGCTACACCTTC. It translates to CASSSRTEGYGYTF.

The V gene is TRBV5-3, the J gene TRBJ2-6; TRBD1 agrees at 8 bases. TRBV5-3 falls under the ORF class, with uncertain function. V shed 2 bases and J 2 bases; nucleotides not matched to a gene: 9. The CDR3 length is 18 residues. CDR3 sequence: CARSFSGQELAGANVLTF. CDR3 nucleotides: TGTGCCAGAAGCTTCTCGGGACAGGAGTTGGCTGGGGCCAACGTCCTGACTTTC.

The chain is built from TRBV28 and TRBJ2-1; D not resolved. The CDR3 length is 12 residues. CDR1 and CDR2 (germline): MDHEN, SYDVKM. V was shortened by 4 bases and J by 8 bases, with 9 bases between the two germline ends. The CDR3: CASSSFKDEQFF. CDR3 DNA sequence: TGTGCCAGCAGTTCGTTTAAAGATGAGCAGTTCTTC.

The CDR3, as DNA: TGTGCCAGCAGTTTAGGCAGTGGGGGCGTAGATACGCAGTATTTT. Translating it yields CASSLGSGGVDTQYF. The rearrangement joins TRBV28 to TRBJ2-3; D is possibly TRBD1 (6 bases). V was pared by 2 bases and J by 5 bases, with 14 bases between. The V gene's germline CDR1 is MDHEN and CDR2 SYDVKM. This CDR3 region has 15 residues.

The genes are TRBV5-5 and TRBJ1-1; 9 nucleotides line up with TRBD1. This CDR3 comprises 16 residues. With V trimmed by 3 bases and J by 4 bases, 10 bases remained unmatched. Germline CDR1 and CDR2: SGHKS and YYEKEE (reference sequence). CDR3 in DNA: TGTGCCAGCAGCTCAGCGTTGAGGACAGGGGCCACTGAAGCTTTCTTT. Translated, it gives CASSSALRTGATEAFF.

The V call is TRBV9, the J call TRBJ2-2, with D unresolved. Germline V gives CDR1 SGDLS, CDR2 YYNGEE. Trimming removed 0 bases at V and 8 bases at J, with 5 bases between. CDR3 length: 12 amino acids. DNA of the CDR3: TGTGCCAGCAGCGTAGAGACAGGGGAGCTGTTTTTT. Translating it yields CASSVETGELFF.

The chain combines TRBV19 with TRBJ1-6; D is uncertain. V shed 5 bases and J shed 9 bases, with 20 bases lying between them. Germline CDR1 LNHDA, CDR2 SQIVND (reference sequence). The CDR3 is made up of 16 amino acids. This chain's CDR3 is CASSHPQRTLGSPLHF. The CDR3 DNA follows: TGTGCCAGTAGTCATCCCCAGCGGACGCTGGGTTCACCCCTCCACTTT.

In this sample, this clone turned up a few times. This sequence joins TRBV28 and TRBJ2-7; TRBD1 matches 9 bases. V gave up 6 bases and J gave up 6 bases; unmatched junction bases: 12. CDR3 length equals 15 residues. The germline V gene has CDR1 MDHEN and CDR2 SYDVKM. CDR3 in amino acids: CASRRGGTGWAEQYF. CDR3 sequence (DNA): TGTGCCAGCAGACGAGGAGGGACAGGGTGGGCCGAGCAGTACTTC.

This chain uses TRBV30 with TRBJ2-3; 8 bases fit TRBD1. This CDR3 is built from 13 residues. J lost 4 bases, V lost 0 bases, and 0 bases had no gene match. Germline V gene sequence: CDR1 GTSNPN, CDR2 SVGIG (reference sequence). This chain's CDR3 is CAWSVQGADTQYF. The CDR3 coding sequence is TGTGCCTGGAGTGTACAGGGGGCAGATACGCAGTATTTT.

The count of this clone is one. This chain joins TRBV10-1 and TRBJ2-1; maybe TRBD1 (6 bases). The CDR3 sequence is 14 residues long. CDR1 and CDR2 from the germline V gene are WNHNN and SYGVQD (reference sequence). Trimming took 4 bases from V and 6 from J, leaving 13 bases between them. This CDR3 reads CASSADSVGNEQFF. CDR3 nucleotide sequence: TGCGCCAGCAGTGCGGACAGCGTGGGCAATGAGCAGTTCTTC.

This clone occurred a few times. J is TRBJ2-3 and V is TRBV5-4; D gene unclear. Germline V CDR1 and CDR2: SGHNT, YYREEE (reference sequence). The CDR3 covers 15 residues. The ends were cut back, 1 base at V and 1 base at J, with 10 bases in the middle. The CDR3 DNA reads TGTGCCAGCAGCTTGTTCCACCGGGGCACAGATACGCAGTATTTT. Its protein product is CASSLFHRGTDTQYF.

The chain uses TRBV21-1 and TRBJ2-5; the tabulated D call, TRBD2, remains unverified against the DNA. TRBV21-1 represents a pseudogene. This CDR3 spans 17 amino acids. CDR3: CASSNIIAAEWEETQYF. The CDR3 bases are TGTGCCAGCAGCAATATAATAGCGGCGGAGTGGGAAGAGACCCAGTACTTC.

The rearrangement uses TRBV4-2 and TRBJ1-1; possible D gene TRBD1, 5 bases. Germline V gene data show CDR1 as LGHNA and CDR2 as YNFKEQ. V was cut by 5 bases and J by 1 base, with 14 bases left in between. The CDR3 contains 15 residues. The CDR3: CASSSASTGNTEAFF. Written as DNA, the CDR3 is TGTGCCAGCAGCTCCGCTTCTACAGGGAACACTGAAGCTTTCTTT.

The V call is TRBV9, the J call TRBJ2-1; TRBD2 matches at 10 bases. V lost 0 bases, J lost 5 bases, and 11 bases stayed unmatched. Per germline, CDR1 SGDLS and CDR2 YYNGEE. The CDR3 is made up of 18 amino acids. In DNA, the CDR3 is TGTGCCAGCAGCGTAGGGGAGCGGGAGGGCGTAGTAAACAATGAGCAGTTCTTC. The encoded protein is CASSVGEREGVVNNEQFF.

This clone was observed a handful of times. This chain joins TRBV2 and TRBJ1-5, with a weak D call TRBD1 (5 bases). Per germline, CDR1 SNHLY and CDR2 FYNNEI. The CDR3 is 14 amino acids. V was clipped by 6 bases and J by 0 bases, with 9 bases between them. The CDR3 here is CASRDMYSNQPQHF. The CDR3 bases are TGTGCCAGCAGGGACATGTATAGCAATCAGCCCCAGCATTTT.

The rearrangement links TRBV29-1 to TRBJ1-1, with D perhaps TRBD1 (6 bases). Germline CDR1 is SQVTM and CDR2 is ANQGSEA. The CDR3 runs to 12 residues. V was cut by 7 bases and J by 5 bases, with 14 bases left in between. CDR3 in amino acids: CSGGGADTEAFF. CDR3 nucleotide sequence: TGCAGCGGAGGGGGGGCAGATACTGAAGCTTTCTTT. Using reference TRBV29-1 and TRBJ1-1 for the parts outside the CDR3, the full variable domain is SAVISQKPSRDICQRGTSLTIQCQVDSQVTMMFWYRQQPGQSLTLIATANQGSEATYESGFVIDKFPISRPNLTFSTLTVSNMSPEDSSIYLCSGGGADTEAFFGQGTRLTVV.

This clone was observed a handful of times. The chain couples TRBV18 to TRBJ2-5; no firm D call. CDR1 and CDR2 (germline): KGHSH, LQKENI. V lost 2 bases to trimming and J lost 5 bases, with 12 bases between them. CDR3 length equals 14 residues. The CDR3 DNA follows: TGTGCCAGCTCACCATCGAATGGCTGGGAGACCCAGTACTTC. Protein: CASSPSNGWETQYF.

This clone has only one observation. The chain is built from TRBV7-9 and TRBJ2-7; 9 positions agree with TRBD1. CDR1 SEHNR and CDR2 FQNEAQ come from the germline V gene (reference sequence). The V gene end was trimmed by 5 bases and the J gene end by 5 bases; junction bases not matched to a gene: 10. The CDR3 spans 15 residues. The CDR3 region is CASSRTGTGPNEQYF. The CDR3 DNA follows: TGTGCCAGCAGCCGTACCGGGACAGGGCCGAACGAGCAGTACTTC.

The chain couples TRBV15 to TRBJ2-7, with D perhaps assigned TRBD1 or TRBD2 (5 bases each). V lost 4 bases and J lost 0, with 10 bases in between. The CDR3 is made up of 14 amino acids. Germline assignment: CDR1 LNHNV and CDR2 YYDKDF (reference sequence). The CDR3 DNA follows: TGTGCCACCAGCAACGAGGGGACCTCCTACGAGCAGTACTTC. Its translation is CATSNEGTSYEQYF.